A single sample gave rise to the 3 T cell receptor beta chains below, sequenced in a study of T cell responses to AZD1222 COVID-19 vaccine. The protocol was immunoSEQ multiplex PCR, while the TCRdb copy is restricted to in-frame clones and leaves out a portion. The sample carries around 140,000 clones, over 90% recorded once. Specimen: peripheral blood, collected on day 0 of AZD1222 vaccination. The receptors come from an adult in good health.

The rearrangement joins TRBV18 to TRBJ2-2; D is possibly TRBD1 (6 bases). CDR3 length equals 15 residues. V lost 4 bases to trimming and J lost 2 bases, with 11 bases between them. Germline V gene data show CDR1 as KGHSH and CDR2 as LQKENI. In nucleotides, the CDR3 is TGTGCCAGCTCACTGGACAGAGACAACACCGGGGAGCTGTTTTTT. As protein: CASSLDRDNTGELFF.

CDR3 loop: CASSVVVSAVNTGELFF. CDR3 nucleotides: TGTGCCAGCAGCGTAGTTGTTTCGGCGGTGAACACCGGGGAGCTGTTTTTT. The chain links TRBV9 to TRBJ2-2; no reliable D call. CDR1 SGDLS and CDR2 YYNGEE come from the germline V gene. Between the trimmed V and J ends, which lost 0 bases and 1 base, there was a span of 13 bases. The CDR3 totals 17 residues.

The J gene is TRBJ2-7, the V gene TRBV21-1. TRBV21-1 has pseudogene status. CDR3 length equals 11 residues. Here the CDR3 DNA reads TGTGCCAGCAGCAAAGGAGGGGCCCGGTACTTC. It specifies CASSKGGARYF.